Here is one T cell receptor beta chain with its context. The clone's antigen remains unknown. Base qualities were left out, and no much larger clone turns up one base away. These data originate in a study of T cells after yellow fever vaccination (dated by TCRdb to between 2017 and 2020). General notes on the study: The SMART-Seq v4 Ultra Low Input RNA kit was used to prepare libraries from fractions with low cell numbers. To track T-cell clones before and after primary and booster YFV17D yellow fever vaccination, bulk TCR alpha and beta repertoires were sequenced longitudinally. Two healthy male donors, one aged 18 to 30 and one aged 30 to 40 years, made up the cohort. Bulk PBMC replicates and cell subsets were isolated from blood drawn at multiple timepoints before and after both primary and secondary immunization. The study at large found these results: Most clones expanded after primary vaccination were re-detected after the booster (96% of CD4 and around 88% of CD8), suggesting broad memory maintenance. A small share of clonotypes was detected in both CD4 and CD8 compartments, with the overlap likely arising from convergent recombination. The secondary T-cell response was weaker than the primary response but faster, peaking on day 5 instead of day 15. Computational filtering was needed because FACS-sorted repertoires could contain abundant contaminating clonotypes from the bulk population. Because the study included only a couple of donors, the extent to which the findings can be generalized is limited.

The reads were generated on an Illumina NovaSeq 6000. Synthesis of TCR cDNA relied on 5'RACE template switching, a step that introduced a universal primer site along with unique molecular identifiers. Priming of cDNA synthesis was performed from both the TCR alpha and TCR beta constant segments. Libraries were amplified in two PCR steps, with sample barcodes and sequencing adapters added in the second step. Sequencing of libraries was done on Illumina HiSeq 2500 (2x100 bp) or NovaSeq (2x150 bp). As for the authors' bioinformatics: Demultiplexing of reads and collapsing into UMI consensus sequences were performed with MIGEC, and V(D)J alignment was carried out with MiXCR. Vaccine-responding clonotypes were defined with edgeR using replicate PBMC samples, requiring FDR below 0.01 and a log2 fold change above 5 up to day 15. Bulk clonotypes were assigned CD4 or CD8 identity according to which sequenced CD4 or CD8 repertoire held them at higher abundance. The public reads were quality trimmed at Q25 with fastp and then assembled into clones with MiXCR by TCRdb, keeping productive beta chains. Every entry covers one CDR3 protein and lists the most common genes and DNA from its rows. These V and J calls are TCRdb output, not the study's own analysis. The table for this sample lists some 250,000 distinct CDR3 sequences; more than 3.5% of them were counted only once. The ten largest clones take up approximately 18% of the sample.

From the cysteine up to the phenylalanine, the CDR3 has a length of 16 residues. The entry retains the CDR3 DNA only, 48 bases that are in frame from base 1. CDR1 is given as SEHNR and CDR2 as FQNEAQ, both from the germline V gene (reference sequence). Trimming removed 2 bases from V and 5 bases from J, leaving 18 bases between the germline ends. The treatment or condition label here, explained by the study, means: live attenuated yellow fever vaccine strain. At each blood-draw timepoint, two biological replicates of bulk PBMCs were obtained. PBMCs were isolated from peripheral blood using a standard Ficoll-Paque protocol. TriZol was used to extract RNA from bulk PBMCs, CD4 and CD8 fractions, and dextramer-positive and dextramer-negative fractions.

Specimen: PBMCs, collected 15 days after the yellow fever booster vaccination. The clonotype comes from a man aged 18-30 years who received the YFV17D yellow fever vaccine. The V and J segments used are TRBV7-9 and TRBJ1-2; TRBD1 is a weak D gene call, 5 bases matching. The DNA is TGTGCCAGCAGCTTAACCCCGGGGGAAGGCCCTTATGGCTACACCTTC. It encodes CASSLTPGEGPYGYTF.